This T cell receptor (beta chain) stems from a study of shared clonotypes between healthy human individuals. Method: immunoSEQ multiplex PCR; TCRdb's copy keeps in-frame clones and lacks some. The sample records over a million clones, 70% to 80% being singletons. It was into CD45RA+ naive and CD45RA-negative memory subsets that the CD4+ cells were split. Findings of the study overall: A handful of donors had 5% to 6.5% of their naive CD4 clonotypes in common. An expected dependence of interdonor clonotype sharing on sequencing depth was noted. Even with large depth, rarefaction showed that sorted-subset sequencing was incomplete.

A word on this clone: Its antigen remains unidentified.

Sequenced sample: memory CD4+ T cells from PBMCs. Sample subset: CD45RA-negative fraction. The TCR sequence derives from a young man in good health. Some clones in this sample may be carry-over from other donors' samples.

The CDR3 region is CASSHRTSGTYNEQFF. The CDR3 bases are TGCGCCAGCAGCCATCGGACTAGCGGGACCTACAATGAGCAGTTCTTC. This sequence joins TRBV4-1 and TRBJ2-1, with 12 bases lining up with TRBD2. This CDR3 region has 16 residues. Germline V lookup: CDR1 MGHRA, CDR2 YSYEKL. Trimming took 3 bases from V and 2 from J; bases not matched to a gene: 2.